A selection of T cell receptor beta chains follows, all from one sample in a study of T cell repertoires in cytomegalovirus infection. These TCRs are of unknown antigen specificity. TCRdb fed the reads into MiXCR, producing one record per CDR3 protein. Of around 570,000 distinct CDR3 sequences in the sample, about 39% were seen once. The input for sequencing was cultured PBMCs, taken from culture after CMV antigen stimulation. These receptors all come from a human donor in good health (CMV status not recorded). Some clones in this sample may be carry-over from other donors' samples. Each CDR3 is given with its conserved first and last residue. The D gene is left open where the match is weak.

v_call,d_call,j_call,cdr3_aa
TRBV7-9,.,TRBJ2-5,CASSYPRQGQETQYF
TRBV10-2,.,TRBJ2-2,CASSNSHGELFF
TRBV7-2,.,TRBJ1-1,CASSSSVGTEAFF
TRBV19,TRBD1,TRBJ1-5,CASSIAPRTGHNQPQHF
TRBV6-2/TRBV6-3,.,TRBJ2-7,CASRYNIWGEQYF
TRBV7-6,.,TRBJ2-4,CASTGDKNIQYF
TRBV7-6,TRBD2,TRBJ2-3,CASSSGLAGGSGTDTQYF
TRBV27,TRBD2,TRBJ2-7,CASQGLAGAYEQYF
TRBV6-1,TRBD1,TRBJ2-7,CASSNSGTGDYEQYF
TRBV4-1,.,TRBJ1-5,CASSQDMGWQPQHF
TRBV5-6,.,TRBJ2-7,CASSSPGGASYEQYF
TRBV6-1,.,TRBJ1-2,CASSVTTGYLSNYGYTF
TRBV18,TRBD1,TRBJ2-7,CASSPPVDRSYEQYF
TRBV6-1,TRBD1,TRBJ2-1,CASSSDGQGLGNEQFF
TRBV5-5,.,TRBJ2-1,CASSLAVPYNEQFF
TRBV6-2/TRBV6-3,.,TRBJ1-5,CASSDKARNQPQHF
TRBV7-2,.,TRBJ2-2,CASSPRREETGELFF